This TCR beta chain was found in a study of cytomegalovirus exposure and HLA in healthy donors. It was with 60 Vbeta and 13 Jbeta primers that the PCR ran. Only in-frame clones appear in the TCRdb table, and some are missing; sequencing was by immunoSEQ multiplex PCR. The data contain approximately 150,000 clones, 75% to 85% of them singletons. Trimming cost V 6 bases and J 3 bases, with 11 bases left between them. The germline gives CDR1 LNHDA, CDR2 SQIVND (reference sequence). The CDR3 spans 13 residues. General study results and limits: Presence/absence analyses assumed roughly uniform sequencing depth across donors. TCR beta chain V- and J-gene trimming was linked, in a later analysis, to a missense variant in DCLRE1C. Later analysis suggested links between common viral pathogens and several top significant clusters. The investigators catalogued under 200 TCR beta chains as cytomegalovirus-associated.

As to this clone: What it binds is unknown.

Sequencing was performed on PBMCs. The clonotype comes from a man aged 50 to 60 in good health and CMV-seropositive. This chain uses TRBV19 with TRBJ1-1; the D is unclear. The CDR3: CASREGGDTEAFF. CDR3 sequence (DNA): TGTGCCAGTAGGGAGGGCGGAGACACTGAAGCTTTCTTT.